This T cell receptor (beta chain) was identified during a study of tumor-infiltrating lymphocytes in localized non-small cell lung cancer. Turning to the study itself: Some samples were collected after neoadjuvant chemotherapy; smokers, never-smokers and several histologies were included.

The data were produced by immunoSEQ multiplex PCR, yet TCRdb's version contains in-frame clones alone and is incomplete. The sample gives 10,000 to 12,000 clones, around 63% of which show up once; about 9.1% is in the top ten. This clone was counted between two and nine times. CDR3 length: 13 residues. Trimming pared 5 bases from V and 10 bases from J, leaving 15 bases between. CDR1 is SGHTA, CDR2 FQGNSA, per germline. This chain links TRBV7-2 with TRBJ2-1, with no clear D. What was sequenced was lung tumor tissue. This receptor was obtained from a human donor with non-small cell lung cancer. In nucleotides, the CDR3 is TGTGCCAGCAGCCCCGACCCCTACTGGGAGCAGTTCTTC. Its translation is CASSPDPYWEQFF.